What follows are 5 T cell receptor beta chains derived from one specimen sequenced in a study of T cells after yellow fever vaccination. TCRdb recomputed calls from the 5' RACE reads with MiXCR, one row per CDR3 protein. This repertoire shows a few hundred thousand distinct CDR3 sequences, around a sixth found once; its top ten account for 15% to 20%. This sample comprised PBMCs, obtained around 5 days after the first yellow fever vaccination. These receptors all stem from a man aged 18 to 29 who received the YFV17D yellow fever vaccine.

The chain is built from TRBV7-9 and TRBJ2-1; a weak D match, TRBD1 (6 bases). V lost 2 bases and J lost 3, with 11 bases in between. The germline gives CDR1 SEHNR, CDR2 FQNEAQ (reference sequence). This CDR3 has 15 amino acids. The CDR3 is CASSLNRAYYNEQFF. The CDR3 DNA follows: TGTGCCAGCAGCTTAAACAGGGCGTACTACAATGAGCAGTTCTTC.

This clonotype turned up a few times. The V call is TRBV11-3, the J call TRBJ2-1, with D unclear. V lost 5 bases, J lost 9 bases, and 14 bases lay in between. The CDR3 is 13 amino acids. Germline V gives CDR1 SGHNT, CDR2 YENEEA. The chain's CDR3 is CASSRKRSREQFF. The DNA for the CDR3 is TGTGCCAGCAGCCGGAAAAGGTCCCGTGAGCAGTTCTTC.

CDR3 sequence reads: CASSSPEEGLEGGVADTQYF. The CDR3 DNA reads TGTGCCAGCAGCTCCCCCGAAGAAGGACTAGAGGGGGGGGTTGCAGATACGCAGTATTTT. This rearrangement joins TRBV11-1 to TRBJ2-3; D might be TRBD2 (7 bases). Trimming removed 4 bases at V and 4 bases at J, with 30 bases between. The CDR3 spans 20 residues. Germline lookup yields CDR1 SGHAT and CDR2 FQDESV (reference sequence).

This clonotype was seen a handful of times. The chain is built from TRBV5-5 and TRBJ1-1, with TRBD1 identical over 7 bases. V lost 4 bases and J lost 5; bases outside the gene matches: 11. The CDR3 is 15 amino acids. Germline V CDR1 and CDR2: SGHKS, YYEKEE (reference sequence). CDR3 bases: TGTGCCAGCAGCCGGGGGTACAGGGGTTTGACTGAAGCTTTCTTT. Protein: CASSRGYRGLTEAFF.

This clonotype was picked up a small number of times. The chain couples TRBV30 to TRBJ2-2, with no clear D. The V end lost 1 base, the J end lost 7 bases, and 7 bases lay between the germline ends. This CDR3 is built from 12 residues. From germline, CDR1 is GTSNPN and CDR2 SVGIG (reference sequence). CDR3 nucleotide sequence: TGTGCCTGGAGTGCAAGGAACGGGGAGCTGTTTTTT. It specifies CAWSARNGELFF.